This T cell receptor (beta chain) originates from a study of blood T cells in healthy people across ages. Study-wide background: About one barcoded beta molecule was captured per two T cells (by template switching). Whole-study findings and limits: Long-lived donors carried more naive CD4+ cells and greater diversity than aged donors.

This CDR3 contains 18 residues. Trimming at V came to 2 bases and at J to 4 bases, leaving 12 bases not matched to a gene. Germline V lookup: CDR1 DFQATT, CDR2 SNEGSKA (reference sequence). Points on this clonotype: As yet, its antigen is unknown.

Staff drew about 10 milliliters of peripheral blood from each donor. Alongside a J-beta primer mix, a sample-barcoded 5' primer served in a second PCR lasting about 7 to 11 cycles. All cDNA molecules were each tagged by a template-switch adaptor with 12 random nucleotides. TCRdb re-derived calls from the 5' RACE reads in MiXCR, one entry per CDR3 protein. The sample includes over a million distinct CDR3 sequences, over 35% of them seen just once. Sequencing used blood. The chain employs TRBV20-1 and TRBJ2-3, with 13 bases matching TRBD2. This clonotype was obtained from a woman aged 55-70 years in good health. CDR3 DNA sequence: TGCAGTGCTAGAATCCCAGGGACTAGCGGGAACATGGCAGATACGCAGTATTTT. Amino acids: CSARIPGTSGNMADTQYF.